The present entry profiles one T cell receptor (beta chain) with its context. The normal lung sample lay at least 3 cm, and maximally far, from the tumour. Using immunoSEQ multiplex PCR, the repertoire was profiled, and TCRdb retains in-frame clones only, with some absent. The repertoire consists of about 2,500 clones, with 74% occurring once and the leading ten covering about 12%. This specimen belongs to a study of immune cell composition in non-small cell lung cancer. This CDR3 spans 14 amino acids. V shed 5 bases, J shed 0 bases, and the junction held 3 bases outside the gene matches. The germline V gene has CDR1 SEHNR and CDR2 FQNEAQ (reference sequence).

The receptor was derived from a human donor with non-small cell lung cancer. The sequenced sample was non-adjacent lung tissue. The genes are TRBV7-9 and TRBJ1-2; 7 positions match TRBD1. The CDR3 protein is CASSPQGANYGYTF. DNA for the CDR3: TGTGCCAGCAGCCCTCAGGGGGCTAACTATGGCTACACCTTC.